This TCR beta chain was sequenced during a study of vaccination and CD4 T cells after COVID-19 (dated by TCRdb to the early 2020s). Regarding the complete study: SARS-CoV-2 positivity had been established in the convalescent patients by nasal swab PCR, and mild disease was recorded in under ten of these patients and severe disease in one. Post-COVID blood samples from convalescent patients were collected a median of roughly 100 days after diagnosis, with a range of about 35 to 180 days. The spike-specific CD4+ TCR repertoire was compared before and after mRNA vaccination in approximately ten COVID-19 convalescent patients and a handful of infection-naive healthy vaccine recipients. Participants received two doses of either the Pfizer-BioNTech BNT162b2 vaccine (n=8) or the Moderna mRNA-1273 vaccine (n=2). Post-vaccine blood samples were collected a median of about 66 days after the second vaccine dose, ranging from roughly 13 to 250 days. Culture stimuli were overlapping spike peptide pools from SARS-CoV-2 and from the common cold coronaviruses HCoV-NL63, HCoV-OC43 and HCoV-229E. In control cultures, a CEFX viral epitope pool was used as positive control, an HIV-1 Nef peptide pool was used as negative control, or no peptide was added. The convalescent cohort comprised six males and four females, including two Hispanic individuals, seven Caucasians, two Asians and one multiracial person. The research as a whole found: The study included relatively few convalescent patients and did not analyze early timepoints after natural infection. Of the vaccine-specific clones found in convalescent patients, nearly all (304 of 307) were mono-reactive for SARS-CoV-2 spike instead of being cross-reactive with common cold coronaviruses. The median number of SARS-CoV-2-reactive clonotypes rose from under 25 after infection to approximately 41 after vaccination, but the change was not significant. In convalescent patients, a median about 90% of post-vaccine SARS-CoV-2-reactive clones were detected only after vaccination, and vaccine-specific priming was suggested by this finding.

Libraries were made using PCR. At the Johns Hopkins FTIC core, DNA from the cultured CD4+ T cells underwent TCR sequencing with the Oncomine TCR Beta short-read assay. Genomic DNA was extracted from the cultured CD4+ T cells with the QIAamp micro DNA kit. Oncomine TCR Beta libraries from cultured CD4+ T cells were pooled using unique dual indexes and sequenced on an Illumina iSeq 100. Under the source paper's analysis protocol: Non-productive sequences were filtered out, and CDR3s that did not start with C, did not end with F or W, or were shorter than 7 amino acids were discarded. The MANAFEST web application identified antigen-specific clonotypes by comparing peptide-stimulated wells against reference wells and other culture wells. Positive clones required FDR below 0.05, an odds ratio above 5, and productive frequency above 0.1% in at least two of three replicate wells. A clonotype counted as cross-reactive if it showed significant expansion both in the SARS-CoV-2 spike wells and in at least one common cold coronavirus spike condition. CDR3 homology was assessed with Levenshtein distances (stringdist) and unrooted phylogenetic trees (ape) in R version 3.6.1. Starting from the raw public reads, TCRdb applied fastp trimming at Q25, assembled clones with MiXCR and retained in-frame beta chains. Every entry covers one CDR3 protein and lists the most common genes and DNA from its rows. These V and J calls are TCRdb output, not the study's own analysis. This sample comprises around 7,700 distinct CDR3 sequences, around two thirds of them detected only once. The ten largest clones capture approximately 17% of the sample.

Concerning this clonotype itself: No cognate antigen has been identified for it. Base-call qualities are not available, and no considerably larger clone is one nucleotide away.

Trimming costs V 4 bases and J 4 bases, and their ends lie 14 bases apart. From the germline V gene, CDR1 is SGHRS and CDR2 is YFSETQ. Including cysteine and phenylalanine, the CDR3 has 14 amino acids. The CDR3 DNA has 42 bases and is translated from base 1. The sample's treatment or condition label is to be understood as: roughly 10-day PBMC culture with coronavirus spike peptide pools or control peptides (ViraFEST assay). The ViraFEST assay was used in the study, in which antigen-specific T cells were expanded with peptide pools and expanded clonotypes were subsequently identified by TCR sequencing. Positive SARS-CoV-2 PCR tests in the convalescent patients dated from March to December 2020, before Alpha, Beta and Delta variants emerged in the United States. Each well held fewer than 2.5 million PBMCs cultured with roughly 9.2 ug/ml peptide pools in IMDM containing roughly 4.7% human AB serum and 10 IU/ml IL-2. Half of the culture medium was replaced with fresh IL-2-containing medium on days 3 and 7. Once the cells had been in culture for less than 12 days, the EasySep CD4+ T cell isolation kit was used to isolate CD4+ T cells by negative selection. Ficoll-Paque Plus gradient centrifugation was used to isolate PBMCs from whole blood, and the isolated PBMCs were then either used fresh or cryopreserved at -140C. In general, triplicate wells were set up for every culture condition.

This clonotype was obtained from a human donor who had recovered from COVID-19. Sequencing was performed on CD4+ T cells from blood, cultured in vitro. The sequence is built from TRBV5-1 and TRBJ1-2, with the D gene not confidently named. The DNA sequence is as follows: TGCGCCAGCAGCCACGAACCAGGAACCTATGGCTACACCTTC. The encoded protein is CASSHEPGTYGYTF.